This is a list of T cell receptor beta chains from one sample in a study of blood T cells in healthy people across ages. TCRdb re-analysed the 5' RACE reads in MiXCR, keeping a single row per CDR3 protein. The sample has some 1.4 million distinct CDR3 sequences, approximately 40% seen once. The sequenced sample was blood. These receptors were collected from a woman between 18 and 29 years old in good health. CDR3s include the opening cysteine and the closing phenylalanine or tryptophan. D genes are given only for firm matches. Not every row has a clone size; where given, it reads once, few, many or a size class.

size,D,J,V,DNA,CDR3
.,.,TRBJ2-5,TRBV28,TGTGCCAGTTCCCCCAGACAGGCGGGCCAGGGGGAGACCCAGTACTTC,CASSPRQAGQGETQYF
.,.,TRBJ1-2,TRBV6-1,TGTGCCAGCAGTGAAGTCTTGGTAGGCTACACCTTC,CASSEVLVGYTF
.,.,TRBJ2-7,TRBV29-1,TGCAGCGTTGAATCCGGCAGGGACTACGAGCAGTACTTC,CSVESGRDYEQYF
few,TRBD2,TRBJ2-3,TRBV7-6,TGTGCCAGCACCTCATCCGGGAGGGTAGATACGCAGTATTTT,CASTSSGRVDTQYF
.,.,TRBJ2-7,TRBV4-2,TGTGCCAGCAGCCTCCTTGGGGAAACCGGGTACGAGCAGTACTTC,CASSLLGETGYEQYF
.,.,TRBJ2-7,TRBV25-1,TGTGCCAGCAGTGACACACCGTTCGAGCAGTACTTC,CASSDTPFEQYF
.,.,TRBJ2-2,TRBV7-9,TGTGCCAGCCCCATGATGACCGGAAATGCGAACACCGGGGAGCTGTTTTTT,CASPMMTGNANTGELFF
.,.,TRBJ1-5,TRBV12-5,TGTGCTAGTGGTTCTGGGAGCAATCAGCCCCAGCATTTT,CASGSGSNQPQHF
.,TRBD2,TRBJ2-1,TRBV7-2,TGTGCCAGCAGGGGGGGGGTCAATGAGCAGTTCTTC,CASRGGVNEQFF
.,.,TRBJ2-5,TRBV10-3,TGTGCCATCTCCGCGGCCCCCCGGGAGACCCAGTACTTC,CAISAAPRETQYF
few,.,TRBJ1-1,TRBV29-1,TGCAGCGTTGGGGTGAACACTGAAGCTTTCTTT,CSVGVNTEAFF
.,.,TRBJ1-4,TRBV4-2,TGTGCCAGCAGCCAATCGGTGGGGGGTGTTAATGAAAAACTGTTTTTT,CASSQSVGGVNEKLFF
.,.,TRBJ1-2,TRBV18,TGTGCCAGCTCGTCGCGGGACGGAGAGTTCTATGGCTACACCTTC,CASSSRDGEFYGYTF
few,.,TRBJ1-2,TRBV4-1,TGCGCCAGCAGCCAAGGATTGCCTAGGCGACTTAACTATGGCTACACCTTC,CASSQGLPRRLNYGYTF
.,.,TRBJ2-3,TRBV20-1,TGCAGTGCTGCCCGTAGACTTGTAACACGCACAGATACGCAGTATTTT,CSAARRLVTRTDTQYF
.,.,TRBJ2-6,TRBV5-1,TGCGCCAGCAGCATGCTACAGGGGACTGGGGCCAACGTCCTGCCTTTC,CASSMLQGTGANVLPF
few,TRBD1,TRBJ2-3,TRBV12-3/TRBV12-4,TGTGCCAGCAGCCCACCCGGGACAGGGGAAACAGATACGCAGTATTTT,CASSPPGTGETDTQYF
.,TRBD1,TRBJ1-2,TRBV6-5,TGTGCCAGCAGTCCCACCGGGGGACAGGGTGGCTATGGCTACACCTTC,CASSPTGGQGGYGYTF
.,TRBD2,TRBJ2-7,TRBV6-5,TGTGCCAGCAGTTACGAGCGGGGAAGGAGGAATGAGCAGTACTTC,CASSYERGRRNEQYF
.,.,TRBJ1-2,TRBV6-1,TGTGCCAGCACCGGAGGGACCCATGGCTACACCTTC,CASTGGTHGYTF
.,TRBD2,TRBJ2-3,TRBV13,TGTGCCAGCAACGTAGCGGGAAGCACAGATACGCAGTATTTT,CASNVAGSTDTQYF
.,.,TRBJ1-1,TRBV4-2,TGTGCCAGCAGCCAAGATGGTCGGGGAAGGGAAGCTTTCTTT,CASSQDGRGREAFF
.,.,TRBJ2-3,TRBV6-5,TGTGCCAGCAGCTTCTTTGGGGGGTCGAAAGCGGATACACAGTATTTT,CASSFFGGSKADTQYF
.,.,TRBJ2-2,TRBV29-1,TGCAGCGTTAGCCGCACGGGGGCCGGGGAGCTGTTTTTT,CSVSRTGAGELFF
.,TRBD1,TRBJ2-1,TRBV10-3,TGTGCCATCAGTGAGGAACAGGGGCGGTCCTACAATGAGCAGTTCTTC,CAISEEQGRSYNEQFF